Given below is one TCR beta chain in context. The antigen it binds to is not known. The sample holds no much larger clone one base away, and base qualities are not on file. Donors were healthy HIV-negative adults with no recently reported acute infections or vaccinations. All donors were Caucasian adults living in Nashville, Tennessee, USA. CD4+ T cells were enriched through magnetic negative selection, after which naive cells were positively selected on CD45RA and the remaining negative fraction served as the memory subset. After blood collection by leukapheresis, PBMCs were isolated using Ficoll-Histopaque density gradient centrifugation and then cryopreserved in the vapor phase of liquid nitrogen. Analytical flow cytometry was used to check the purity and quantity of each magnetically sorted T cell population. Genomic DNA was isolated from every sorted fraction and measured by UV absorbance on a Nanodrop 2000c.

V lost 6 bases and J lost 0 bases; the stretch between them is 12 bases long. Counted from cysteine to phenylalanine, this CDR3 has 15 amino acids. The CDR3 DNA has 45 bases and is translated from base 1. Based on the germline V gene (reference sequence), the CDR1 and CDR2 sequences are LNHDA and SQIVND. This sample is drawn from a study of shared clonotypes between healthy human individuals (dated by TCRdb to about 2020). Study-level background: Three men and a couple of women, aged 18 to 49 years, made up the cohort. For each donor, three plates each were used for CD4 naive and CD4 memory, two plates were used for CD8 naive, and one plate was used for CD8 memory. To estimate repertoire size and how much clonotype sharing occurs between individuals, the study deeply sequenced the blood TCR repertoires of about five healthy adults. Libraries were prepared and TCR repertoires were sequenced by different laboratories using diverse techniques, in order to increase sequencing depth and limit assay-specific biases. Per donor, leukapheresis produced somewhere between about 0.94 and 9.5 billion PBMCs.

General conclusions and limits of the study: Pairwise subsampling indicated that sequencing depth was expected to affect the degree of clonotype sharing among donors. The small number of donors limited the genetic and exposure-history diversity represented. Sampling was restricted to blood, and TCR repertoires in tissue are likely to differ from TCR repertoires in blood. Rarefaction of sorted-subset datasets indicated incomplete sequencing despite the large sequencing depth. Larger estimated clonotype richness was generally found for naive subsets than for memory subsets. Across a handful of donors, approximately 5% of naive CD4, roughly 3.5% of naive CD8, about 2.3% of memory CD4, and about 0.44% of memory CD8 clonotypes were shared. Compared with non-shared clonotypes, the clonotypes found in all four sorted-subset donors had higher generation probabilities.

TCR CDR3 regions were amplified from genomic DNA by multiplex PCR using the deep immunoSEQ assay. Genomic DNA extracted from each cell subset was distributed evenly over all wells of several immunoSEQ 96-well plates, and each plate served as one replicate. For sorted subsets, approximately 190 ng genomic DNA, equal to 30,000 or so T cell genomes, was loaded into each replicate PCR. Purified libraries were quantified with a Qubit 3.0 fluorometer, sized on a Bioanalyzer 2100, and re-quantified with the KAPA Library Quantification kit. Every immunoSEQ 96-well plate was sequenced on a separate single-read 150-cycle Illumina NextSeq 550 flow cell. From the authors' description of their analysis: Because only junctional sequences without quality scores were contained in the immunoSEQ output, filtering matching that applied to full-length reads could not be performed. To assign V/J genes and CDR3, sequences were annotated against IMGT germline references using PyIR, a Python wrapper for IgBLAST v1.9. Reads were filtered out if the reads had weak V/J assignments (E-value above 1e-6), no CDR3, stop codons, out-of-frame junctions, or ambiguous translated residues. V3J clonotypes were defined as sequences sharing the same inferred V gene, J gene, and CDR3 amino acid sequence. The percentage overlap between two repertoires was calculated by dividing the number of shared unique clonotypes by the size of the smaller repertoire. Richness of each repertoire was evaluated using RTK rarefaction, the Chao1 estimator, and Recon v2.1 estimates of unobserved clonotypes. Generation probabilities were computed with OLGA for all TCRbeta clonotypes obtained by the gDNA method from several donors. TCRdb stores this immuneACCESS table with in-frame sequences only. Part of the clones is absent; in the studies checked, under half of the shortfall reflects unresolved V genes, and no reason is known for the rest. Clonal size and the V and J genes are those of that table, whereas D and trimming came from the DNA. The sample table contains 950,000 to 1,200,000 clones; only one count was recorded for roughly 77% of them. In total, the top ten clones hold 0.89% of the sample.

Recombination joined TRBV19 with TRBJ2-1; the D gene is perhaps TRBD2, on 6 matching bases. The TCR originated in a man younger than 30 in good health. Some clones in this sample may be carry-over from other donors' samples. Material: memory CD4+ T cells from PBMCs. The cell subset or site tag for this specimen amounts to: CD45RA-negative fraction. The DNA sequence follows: TGTGCCAGTAGGGGCGCGGGGAGCTCCTACAATGAGCAGTTCTTC. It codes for CASRGAGSSYNEQFF.